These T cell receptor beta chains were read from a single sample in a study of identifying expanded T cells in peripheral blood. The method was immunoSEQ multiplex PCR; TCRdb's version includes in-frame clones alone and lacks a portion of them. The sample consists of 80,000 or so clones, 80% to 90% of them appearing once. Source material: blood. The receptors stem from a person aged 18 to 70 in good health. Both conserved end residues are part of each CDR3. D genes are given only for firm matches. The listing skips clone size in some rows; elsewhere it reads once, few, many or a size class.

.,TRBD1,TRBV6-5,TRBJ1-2,CASSPRDRADYTF,TGTGCCAGCAGCCCGCGGGACAGGGCGGACTACACCTTC
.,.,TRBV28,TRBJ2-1,CASIPHRVLSYNEQFF,TGTGCCAGCATTCCTCACAGGGTCCTCTCCTACAATGAGCAGTTCTTC
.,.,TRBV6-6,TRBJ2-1,CASSYNPRDNEQFF,TGTGCCAGCAGTTACAACCCCCGCGACAATGAGCAGTTCTTC
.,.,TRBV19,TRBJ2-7,CASSRPGDSYEQYF,TGTGCCAGTAGTAGACCAGGGGACTCCTACGAGCAGTACTTC
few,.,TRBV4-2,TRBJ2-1,CASSQDLGRGRIF,TGTGCCAGCAGCCAAGATCTCGGTAGGGGTCGGATCTTC
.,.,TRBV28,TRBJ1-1,CASKPGVTEAFF,TGTGCCAGCAAGCCGGGGGTCACTGAAGCTTTCTTT
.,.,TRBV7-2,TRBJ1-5,CASSLGSGSNQPQHF,TGTGCCAGCAGCTTGGGGTCAGGCAGCAATCAGCCCCAGCATTTT
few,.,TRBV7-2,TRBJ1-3,CASSPNSGVSGNTIYF,TGTGCCAGCAGCCCCAACTCGGGGGTCTCTGGAAACACCATATATTTT
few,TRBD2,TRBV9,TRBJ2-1,CASSVKVAGYNEQFF,TGTGCCAGCAGCGTGAAGGTAGCGGGTTACAATGAGCAGTTCTTC
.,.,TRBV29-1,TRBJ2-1,CSGTYRAEGDEQFF,TGCAGCGGGACTTACCGGGCCGAGGGGGATGAGCAGTTCTTC
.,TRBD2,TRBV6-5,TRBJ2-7,CASSSSTSGRSGQYF,TGTGCCAGCAGTTCCTCGACTAGCGGGAGATCTGGGCAGTACTTC
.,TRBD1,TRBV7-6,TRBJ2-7,CASSLESAGTGFYEQYF,TGTGCCAGCAGCTTAGAATCGGCCGGGACAGGGTTCTACGAGCAGTACTTC
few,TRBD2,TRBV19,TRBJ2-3,CASSPHPPGRAEDTQYF,TGTGCCAGTAGTCCCCACCCCCCCGGGAGGGCCGAAGATACGCAGTATTTT
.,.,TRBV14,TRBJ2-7,CASSGGLDTYEQYF,TGTGCCAGCAGCGGGGGACTGGATACCTACGAGCAGTACTTC
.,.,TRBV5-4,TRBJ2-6,CASSLDLDSGANVLTF,TGTGCCAGCAGCTTGGATCTAGACTCTGGGGCCAACGTCCTGACTTTC
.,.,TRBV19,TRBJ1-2,CASSGPNYGYTF,TGTGCCAGTAGCGGGCCTAACTATGGCTACACCTTC
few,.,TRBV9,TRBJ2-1,CASSGEGLEQFF,TGTGCCAGCAGCGGCGAAGGGCTAGAGCAGTTCTTC
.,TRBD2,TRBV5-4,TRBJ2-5,CASRTRVEYQETQYF,TGTGCCAGCCGGACTAGGGTGGAATACCAAGAGACCCAGTACTTC
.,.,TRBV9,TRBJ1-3,CASSVTGNTIYF,TGTGCCAGCAGCGTCACTGGAAACACCATATATTTT
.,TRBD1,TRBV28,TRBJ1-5,CASRMATGTQPQHF,TGTGCCAGCAGGATGGCGACAGGGACTCAGCCCCAGCATTTT
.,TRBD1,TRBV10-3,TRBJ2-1,CAIQGVSSYNEQFF,TGTGCCATCCAGGGGGTCAGCTCCTACAATGAGCAGTTCTTC
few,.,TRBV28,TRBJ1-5,CASRSLTGQPQHF,TGTGCCAGTCGTTCCCTGACCGGGCAGCCCCAGCATTTT
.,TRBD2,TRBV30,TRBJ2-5,CAWSRGVRGETQYF,TGTGCCTGGAGTCGGGGGGTTCGAGGTGAGACCCAGTACTTC
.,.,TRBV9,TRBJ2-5,CASSVGSGLETQYF,TGTGCCAGCAGCGTAGGTAGCGGTCTAGAGACCCAGTACTTC
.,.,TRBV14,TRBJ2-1,CASSKSSPPLNEQFF,TGTGCCAGCAGCAAGAGTTCCCCCCCTTTAAATGAGCAGTTCTTC
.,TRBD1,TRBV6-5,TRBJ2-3,CASIRSQGEADTQYF,TGTGCCAGCATCAGAAGTCAGGGGGAAGCAGATACGCAGTATTTT
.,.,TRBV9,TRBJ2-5,CASSPRGVGLETQYF,TGTGCCAGCAGCCCCCGTGGGGTGGGTTTGGAGACCCAGTACTTC
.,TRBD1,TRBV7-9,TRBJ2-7,CASSPGTGKADEQYF,TGTGCCAGCAGCCCCGGGACAGGAAAGGCGGACGAGCAGTACTTC
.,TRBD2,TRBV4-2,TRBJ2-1,CASSQDSQLAGVYNEQFF,TGTGCCAGCAGCCAAGATTCCCAACTAGCGGGAGTGTACAATGAGCAGTTCTTC
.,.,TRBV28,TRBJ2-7,CASRNLIYEQYF,TGTGCCAGCAGAAACCTTATCTACGAGCAGTACTTC
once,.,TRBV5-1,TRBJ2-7,CASSLSSAAYEQYF,TGCGCCAGCAGCTTGAGTAGCGCAGCCTACGAGCAGTACTTC
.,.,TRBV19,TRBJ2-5,CASSIRVQETQYF,TGTGCCAGTAGTATTAGGGTTCAAGAGACCCAGTACTTC
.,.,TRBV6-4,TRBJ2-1,CASSPGSEPYNEQFF,TGTGCCAGCAGCCCTGGCAGCGAACCTTACAATGAGCAGTTCTTC
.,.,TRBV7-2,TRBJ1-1,CASSLISDTEAFF,TGTGCCAGCAGCTTAATATCGGACACTGAAGCTTTCTTT
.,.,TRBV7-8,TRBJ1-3,CASSQRTGTLTNTIYF,TGTGCCAGCAGCCAACGGACGGGAACCCTAACAAACACCATATATTTT
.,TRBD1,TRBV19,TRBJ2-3,CASMTRTGGGTDTQYF,TGTGCCAGTATGACCCGGACAGGGGGCGGGACAGATACGCAGTATTTT
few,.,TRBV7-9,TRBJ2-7,CASSSGRIYEQYF,TGTGCCAGCAGCTCAGGACGGATCTACGAGCAGTACTTC
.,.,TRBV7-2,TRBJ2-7,CASSPGLAASYEQYF,TGTGCCAGCAGCCCGGGGTTAGCGGCCTCCTACGAGCAGTACTTC
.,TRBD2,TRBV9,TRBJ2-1,CASSVGGRNEQFF,TGTGCCAGCAGCGTGGGCGGGAGAAATGAGCAGTTCTTC
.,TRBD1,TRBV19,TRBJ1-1,CASRPRDRGGTEAFF,TGTGCCAGTAGGCCCCGGGACAGGGGGGGAACTGAAGCTTTCTTT
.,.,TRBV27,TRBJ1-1,CASSKRDYREPNTEAFF,TGTGCCAGCAGCAAGCGGGATTACAGGGAACCGAACACTGAAGCTTTCTTT
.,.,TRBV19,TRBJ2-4,CASSIGRTRRVLAKNIQYF,TGTGCCAGTAGTATAGGCCGCACCCGGAGGGTCCTAGCCAAAAACATTCAGTACTTC
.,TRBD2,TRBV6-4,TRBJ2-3,CASSEVAGEADTQYF,TGTGCCAGCAGTGAAGTAGCGGGAGAGGCAGATACGCAGTATTTT
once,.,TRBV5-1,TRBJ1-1,CASSPGVGSTEAFF,TGCGCCAGCAGCCCAGGAGTGGGAAGCACTGAAGCTTTCTTT
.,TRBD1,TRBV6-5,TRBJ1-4,CASSLQGAQGEKLFF,TGTGCCAGCAGTCTGCAGGGGGCGCAAGGCGAAAAACTGTTTTTT